This T cell receptor (beta chain) was recorded in a study of shared clonotypes between healthy human individuals. Sorted subsets were amplified in replicate PCRs using 200 ng DNA, 30,000 to 35,000 T cell genomes. Assay: immunoSEQ multiplex PCR; the TCRdb copy retains only in-frame clones and omits some. The table includes some 350,000 clones, 74% detected once. The CDR3 runs 12 residues. The V end was cut by 6 bases, the J end by 0 bases, with 3 bases between. Looked up from germline, CDR1 is SNHLY and CDR2 is FYNNEI. Concerning this clone: Different DNA sequences within this sample yield the same CDR3.

The sample consisted of memory CD4+ T cells sorted from blood. Subset given: CD45RA-negative fraction. The receptor's source is a man aged 25 to 45 in good health. The chain links TRBV2 to TRBJ1-5, with unresolved D. Here the CDR3 reads CASRDSNQPQHF. The CDR3 coding sequence is TGTGCCAGCAGGGATAGCAATCAGCCCCAGCATTTT.